These T cell receptor beta chains were read from a single sample in a study of PD-1 blockade in classical Hodgkin lymphoma. Data came from immunoSEQ multiplex PCR; TCRdb stores just in-frame clones and leaves some out. The profile covers tens of thousands of clones, with roughly 90% appearing a single time and just over 9% taken by the ten largest. Source: peripheral blood mononuclear cells (PBMCs), taken at baseline. These receptors all come from a human donor with classical Hodgkin lymphoma. Each CDR3 is given with its conserved first and last residue. The order of the fields is J gene, V gene, D gene, clone size, CDR3 DNA, CDR3 protein. A D gene is named only where the DNA matches it firmly. Size is omitted from some rows. Given values are once, few, many or a class for expanded clones.

TRBJ2-6	TRBV27	TRBD2	NA	TGTGCCAGCAGCCCTAGGACTAGCGGGACCCGGGGCCAGCCTGGGGCCAACGTCCTGACTTTC	CASSPRTSGTRGQPGANVLTF
TRBJ2-5	TRBV5-4	TRBD1	NA	TGTGCCAGCAACGTCGGGACAGCTCAAGAGACCCAGTACTTC	CASNVGTAQETQYF
TRBJ1-1	TRBV19	NA	NA	TGTGCCAGTAGAGCCGGGACACAGAACACTGAAGCTTTCTTT	CASRAGTQNTEAFF
TRBJ2-1	TRBV25-1	NA	once	TGTGCCAGCAGTGGGTTTTTTAACTCCTACAATGAGCAGTTCTTC	CASSGFFNSYNEQFF
TRBJ2-1	TRBV7-6	TRBD2	NA	TGTGCCAGCAGCTTGGGAGGACGACTAGCGGCGGCCTATGAGCAGTTCTTC	CASSLGGRLAAAYEQFF
TRBJ2-7	TRBV9	TRBD1	few	TGTGCCAGCAGCGTGGCTGGACAGGGATACGAGCAGTACTTC	CASSVAGQGYEQYF
TRBJ2-5	TRBV7-2	TRBD1	NA	TGTGCCAGCAGCGCACCGGGGACAGGGGAGGAGACCCAGTACTTC	CASSAPGTGEETQYF
TRBJ2-1	TRBV2	NA	NA	TGTGCCAGCAGTGGTACTAGACTCTACAATGAGCAGTTCTTC	CASSGTRLYNEQFF
TRBJ1-3	TRBV2	TRBD1	NA	TGTGCCAGTGTCAGGGGGCTCGGAAACACCATATATTTT	CASVRGLGNTIYF
TRBJ1-3	TRBV14	NA	NA	TGTGCCAGCAGCCAAGTTAAACTCAACGACGCTAACACCATATATTTT	CASSQVKLNDANTIYF
TRBJ2-2	TRBV28	NA	NA	TGTGCCAGCAATGTCGGCACCGGGGAGCTGTTTTTT	CASNVGTGELFF
TRBJ2-3	TRBV28	TRBD2	NA	TGTGCCACGACACCGGGACTAGCGGGAGTAAAGTCAGATACGCAGTATTTT	CATTPGLAGVKSDTQYF
TRBJ1-2	TRBV19	NA	NA	TGTGCCAGTACCACCGACAGATATCATGGCTACACCTTC	CASTTDRYHGYTF
TRBJ1-5	TRBV6-5	TRBD1	NA	TGTGCCAGCAGTTGGGCAGGGGGGAATCAGCCCCAGCATTTT	CASSWAGGNQPQHF
TRBJ1-4	TRBV5-1	TRBD1	once	TGCGCCAGCAGCTTTAAACAGGGGGAAAAACTGTTTTTT	CASSFKQGEKLFF
TRBJ2-5	TRBV19	TRBD1	NA	TGTGCCAGTAGTATGACAGGGGGCTACCAAGAGACCCAGTACTTC	CASSMTGGYQETQYF
TRBJ1-2	TRBV6-1	NA	few	TGTGCCAGCAGTGACGGGAGTGGAATGGGTGGCTACACCTTC	CASSDGSGMGGYTF
TRBJ2-3	TRBV19	NA	NA	TGTGCCAGTAGTATAGGGGGGGTCGGTACAGATACGCAGTATTTT	CASSIGGVGTDTQYF